Below, 5 T cell receptor beta chains from the same sample are listed, as sequenced in a study of blood T cell repertoires in COVID-19. The table came from immunoSEQ multiplex PCR; TCRdb's copy has only in-frame clones and leaves some out. In the table there are roughly 110,000 clones, over 70% of which are singletons. The sample comprised peripheral blood. The receptors originated from a human donor with acute or convalescent COVID-19. The donor label of this sample is uncertain.

The chain couples TRBV2 to TRBJ1-4; 10 bases match TRBD1. J lost 0 bases, V lost 6 bases, and 1 base had no gene match. In germline, CDR1 is SNHLY, CDR2 FYNNEI. This CDR3 has 15 amino acids. CDR3 in DNA: TGTGCCAGCAGAGGACAGGGGGCAACTAATGAAAAACTGTTTTTT. Protein sequence: CASRGQGATNEKLFF. The complete variable domain, with remaining parts taken from reference TRBV2 and TRBJ1-4, reads EPEVTQTPSHQVTQMGQEVILRCVPISNHLYFYWYRQILGQKVEFLVSFYNNEISEKSEIFDDQFSVERPDGSNFTLKIRSTKLEDSAMYFCASRGQGATNEKLFFGSGTQLSVL.

There are a few counts of this clone. This chain connects TRBV30 to TRBJ2-7; D unresolved. CDR1 is GTSNPN, CDR2 SVGIG, per germline (reference sequence). Trimming removed 0 bases from V and 4 bases from J, with 10 bases in between. The CDR3 extends over 13 amino acids. CDR3 in amino acids: CAWSVGLEYEQYF. The CDR3, as DNA: TGTGCCTGGAGTGTCGGTCTTGAGTACGAGCAGTACTTC. The full variable domain, rest sourced from reference TRBV30 and TRBJ2-7, is SQTIHQWPATLVQPVGSPLSLECTVEGTSNPNLYWYRQAAGRGLQLLFYSVGIGQISSEVPQNLSASRPQDRQFILSSKKLLLSDSGFYLCAWSVGLEYEQYFGPGTRLTVT.

V usage is TRBV7-9 and J usage is TRBJ2-7; maybe TRBD1 (6 bases). CDR3 length: 15 amino acids. Germline CDR1 SEHNR, CDR2 FQNEAQ (reference sequence). Trimming took off 2 bases at V and 5 bases at J, with 16 bases between the two ends. The CDR3 bases are TGTGCCAGCAGCTTATCCCCTTACAGGGCCGACGAGCAGTACGTC. It specifies CASSLSPYRADEQYV.

The chain uses TRBV10-2 and TRBJ1-4; 9 bases map to TRBD1. J lost 8 bases, V lost 6 bases, and 13 bases had no gene match. Germline V gives CDR1 WSHSY, CDR2 SAAADI. The CDR3 sequence is 16 residues long. The CDR3 sequence is CASRPGTGLMEEKLFF. CDR3 coding DNA: TGCGCCAGCAGACCCGGGACAGGGCTCATGGAGGAAAAACTGTTTTTT.

CDR3 nucleotides: TGTGCCAGCAGTTCCACCGGGACAGGGCTAGGTTCACCCCTCCACTTT. The encoded protein is CASSSTGTGLGSPLHF. The V and J genes are TRBV3-1 (or the pseudogene TRBV3-2) and TRBJ1-6; 9 bases are shared with TRBD1. The V gene end was trimmed by 6 bases and the J gene end by 9 bases; junction bases not matched to a gene: 12. This CDR3 region has 16 residues. Germline lookup yields CDR1 LGHDT and CDR2 YNNKEL (reference sequence).